This entry lists 6 T cell receptor beta chains sequenced from one sample in a study of Ad26.COV2.S vaccination and SARS-CoV-2 variants. Treatment indicated: 15 to 20 received Ad26.COV2.S at low or high dose, single or two shots; 5 received placebo; per-sample allocation not given. Samples came from day 63 after the first vaccine or placebo injection. The repertoire was sequenced with immunoSEQ multiplex PCR; TCRdb's copy has only in-frame clones and lacks some. The sample carries about 370,000 clones, about 88% recorded once. The sequences come from peripheral blood, collected in a trial of Ad26.COV2.S vaccine versus placebo. The receptors here all came from a person between 18 and 65 years old who received the Ad26.COV2.S COVID-19 vaccine or a placebo.

The J gene is TRBJ1-1, the V gene TRBV12-3 or TRBV12-4, with D possibly matching TRBD1 (6 bases). The CDR3 covers 13 residues. Trimming took off 3 bases at V and 5 bases at J, with 10 bases between the two ends. The CDR3 spells CASSFDRITEAFF. The DNA of the CDR3 is TGTGCCAGCAGTTTCGACAGGATAACTGAAGCTTTCTTT.

The J gene is TRBJ2-3, the V gene TRBV27, with a weak D call TRBD2 (6 bases). The CDR3 contains 15 residues. Germline CDR1 MNHEY, CDR2 SMNVEV (reference sequence). The V end was cut by 5 bases, the J end by 0 bases, with 12 bases between. The CDR3 spells CASSPYSGSTDTQYF. In DNA form, the CDR3 reads TGTGCCAGCAGTCCTTATAGCGGTAGCACAGATACGCAGTATTTT.

Concerning this clone: A junction end diverges from the germline sequence, so it may reflect a read error. The chain is built from TRBV7-8 and TRBJ2-1; the D is unclear. Germline-derived CDR1 and CDR2 are SGHVS and FQNEAQ. CDR3 length: 13 amino acids. The CDR3 bases are TGTGCCAGCAGCCGTCGCTCCAACAATGAGCAGTTCTTC. Encoded protein: CASSRRSNNEQFF.

This chain links TRBV6-2 or TRBV6-3 with TRBJ2-7, with 10 bases matching TRBD1. The CDR3 has 15 amino acids. Germline CDR1 reads MNHEY; CDR2 reads SVGEGT. V trimming: 6 bases; J trimming: 4 bases; junction bases outside the gene matches: 9. CDR3 protein: CASSSQGTGAYEQYF. The DNA for the CDR3 is TGTGCCAGCAGCTCGCAAGGGACAGGGGCTTACGAGCAGTACTTC.

The V and J genes are TRBV9 and TRBJ1-4, with 7 bases fitting TRBD1. The junction had 6 bases not matched to a gene; V was cut back by 4 bases and J by 3 bases. Germline assignment: CDR1 SGDLS and CDR2 YYNGEE. This CDR3 is 15 amino acids long. The CDR3 DNA reads TGTGCCAGCAGCCCCACAGGGGTGGCTAATGAAAAACTGTTTTTT. It encodes CASSPTGVANEKLFF.

The chain uses TRBV27 and TRBJ1-2; 8 bases match TRBD1. This CDR3 comprises 13 residues. Germline V gene data show CDR1 as MNHEY and CDR2 as SMNVEV (reference sequence). The V segment lost 5 bases and the J segment 6 bases; nucleotides outside the gene matches: 5. CDR3 nucleotide sequence: TGTGCCAGCAGTACCAGGGGGCGGGATGGCTACACCTTC. It yields the protein CASSTRGRDGYTF.